These 5 T cell receptor beta chains were sequenced from one sample in a study of blood T cells in healthy people across ages. Together with a sample-barcoded 5' primer, a J-beta primer mix was included in a second PCR lasting about 6 to 11 cycles. TCRdb recomputed calls from the 5' RACE reads with MiXCR, one row per CDR3 protein. Altogether about 1.7 million distinct CDR3 sequences are present, roughly 30% being singletons, with the ten largest covering 7% to 9%. Sequenced: blood. These receptors came from a woman in her 30s in good health.

The chain combines TRBV5-1 with TRBJ2-7, with 8 bases matching TRBD1. The J call is uncertain, as TRBJ2-5 better fits the DNA end. Germline CDR1 and CDR2: SGHRS and YFSETQ. The CDR3 sequence is 15 residues long. The CDR3 sequence: CASSYRTGKDRTQYF. The DNA for the CDR3 is TGCGCCAGCAGCTACAGGACAGGGAAGGATCGGACCCAGTACTTC.

The gene calls are TRBV9 and TRBJ2-1, with TRBD1 matching 12 bases. The germline gives CDR1 SGDLS, CDR2 YYNGEE. V was clipped by 3 bases and J by 7 bases; unmatched bases: 11. The CDR3 length is 17 residues. Written as DNA, the CDR3 is TGTGCCAGCAGCGAAGACCGGGACAGGGGGCCCCTAAATGAGCAGTTCTTC. Protein sequence: CASSEDRDRGPLNEQFF.

The chain employs TRBV7-2 and TRBJ2-1; 8 bases are shared with TRBD2. The V segment lost 5 bases and the J segment 1 base; nucleotides outside the gene matches: 7. The CDR3 covers 16 residues. Per germline, CDR1 SGHTA and CDR2 FQGNSA. The CDR3 coding sequence is TGTGCCAGCAGCAGGGAGCGGGAGAGGTCCTACAATGAGCAGTTCTTC. Translation gives CASSRERERSYNEQFF. Filled out from reference TRBV7-2 and TRBJ2-1, the complete variable domain reads GAGVSQSPSNKVTEKGKDVELRCDPISGHTALYWYRQSLGQGLEFLIYFQGNSAPDKSGLPSDRFSAERTGGSVSTLTIQRTQQEDSAVYLCASSRERERSYNEQFFGPGTRLTVL.

This clonotype showed up many times. V usage is TRBV14 and J usage is TRBJ1-2, with D perhaps matching TRBD1 (6 bases). The germline V gene encodes CDR1 SGHDN and CDR2 FVKESK. V was shortened by 4 bases and J by 6 bases, with 24 bases between the two germline ends. CDR3 length: 17 residues. The CDR3 nucleotides are TGTGCCAGCAGCCCCCTCGACGGGGCAGGGACATCGCATGGCTACACCTTC. It translates to CASSPLDGAGTSHGYTF.

This chain links TRBV11-2 with TRBJ2-2, with 9 bases aligning to TRBD2. With V trimmed by 5 bases and J by 3 bases, 7 bases remained unmatched. Germline V gene sequence: CDR1 SGHAT, CDR2 FQNNGV. This CDR3 has 16 amino acids. The CDR3 DNA reads as TGTGCCAGCAGCCCCTCGGCGGGAGGGCACACCGGGGAGCTGTTTTTT. This gives the protein CASSPSAGGHTGELFF.